The rows below give T cell receptor beta chains drawn from one sample of a study of neurological immune-mediated disorders. TCRdb used MiXCR to reprocess the 5' RACE reads, holding one entry per CDR3 protein. Of some 66,000 distinct CDR3 sequences listed, under 5% are singletons. The sequencing input was PBMCs. The receptor source for this set is a man aged 25 to 45 with multiple sclerosis. The CDR3 runs from the conserved cysteine through the conserved F or W. D genes are given only for firm matches. Size values are once, few and many counts, or a class for expanded clones, and some rows have none.

TRBJ2-3	few	TRBD2	TRBV7-9	CAGETSGAADTQYF	TGTGCCGGAGAGACTAGCGGGGCGGCAGATACGCAGTATTTT
TRBJ2-1	many	.	TRBV5-1	CASSFPDRLYNEQFF	TGCGCCAGCAGCTTTCCGGACAGACTCTACAATGAGCAGTTCTTC
TRBJ2-2	many	TRBD1	TRBV20-1	CSAHRGTLGGELFF	TGCAGTGCTCACAGGGGAACCTTGGGCGGGGAGCTGTTTTTT
TRBJ2-3	many	TRBD1	TRBV10-3	CATRDRSTDTQYF	TGTGCCACCCGGGACAGGAGCACAGATACGCAGTATTTT
TRBJ2-5	many	.	TRBV5-1	CASSPPLGVQETQYF	TGCGCCAGCAGCCCTCCTTTGGGGGTTCAAGAGACCCAGTACTTC
TRBJ1-1	many	.	TRBV7-9	CASSTEAEAFF	TGTGCCAGCAGCACAGAGGCTGAAGCTTTCTTT
TRBJ2-7	many	.	TRBV7-8	CASSPSSYEQYF	TGTGCCAGCAGCCCTAGCTCCTACGAGCAGTACTTC
TRBJ2-7	many	TRBD2	TRBV7-6	CASSRLAGGYEQYF	TGTGCCAGCAGCAGACTAGCGGGGGGCTACGAGCAGTACTTC
TRBJ2-7	many	.	TRBV29-1	CSVGDGGEQYF	TGCAGCGTTGGGGACGGGGGCGAGCAGTACTTC
TRBJ1-4	many	.	TRBV15	CATSTIGRKEKLFF	TGTGCCACCAGCACCATCGGAAGGAAGGAAAAACTGTTTTTT
TRBJ2-1	many	TRBD2	TRBV5-5	CASTESAGGYNEQFF	TGTGCCAGCACCGAATCAGCGGGGGGCTACAATGAGCAGTTCTTC
TRBJ1-6	many	.	TRBV5-1	CASSSTGINSPLNF	TGCGCCAGCAGCTCAACAGGGATTAATTCACCCCTCAACTTT
TRBJ2-1	many	TRBD2	TRBV20-1	CSANKGRTSLYEQFF	TGCAGTGCTAATAAGGGTCGGACTAGCTTGTATGAGCAGTTCTTC
TRBJ1-1	few	.	TRBV5-1	CASSLKGDEAFF	TGCGCCAGCAGCTTGAAAGGGGATGAAGCTTTCTTT
TRBJ2-7	many	.	TRBV27	CASSSGRAYEQYF	TGTGCCAGCAGTTCGGGCCGAGCCTACGAGCAGTACTTC
TRBJ2-3	many	TRBD2	TRBV24-1	CATSSPMERGFVDTQYF	TGTGCCACCAGTTCCCCCATGGAGCGGGGATTTGTAGATACGCAGTATTTT
TRBJ1-1	many	.	TRBV7-8	CASSLIRGGGSEAFF	TGTGCCAGCAGCTTAATCAGAGGGGGGGGGTCTGAAGCTTTCTTT
TRBJ1-1	many	.	TRBV30	CAWIPQGRNTEAFF	TGTGCCTGGATTCCGCAGGGTAGGAACACTGAAGCTTTCTTT
TRBJ2-7	many	TRBD1	TRBV12-3/TRBV12-4	CASGPTGTGQYEQYF	TGTGCCAGCGGCCCCACCGGGACAGGGCAATACGAGCAGTACTTC
TRBJ2-7	few	TRBD1	TRBV5-1	CASSLGDRGPNEQYF	TGCGCCAGCAGCTTGGGGGACAGGGGGCCCAACGAGCAGTACTTC
TRBJ1-5	.	.	TRBV11-1	CASSLTSGANQPQNF	TGTGCCAGCAGCTTAACGTCCGGGGCTAATCAGCCCCAGAATTTT
TRBJ2-3	.	TRBD1	TRBV20-1	CSAVGQGVTDTQYF	TGCAGTGCTGTAGGACAGGGGGTAACAGATACGCAGTATTTT
TRBJ1-5	many	.	TRBV5-5	CASSLKGVGQPQHF	TGTGCCAGCAGCTTGAAAGGGGTCGGCCAGCCCCAGCATTTT
TRBJ1-2	.	.	TRBV9	CASSVDHGGHFYGYTF	TGTGCCAGCAGCGTAGACCACGGGGGCCACTTCTATGGCTACACCTTC
TRBJ2-1	many	.	TRBV27	CAISSRYNEQFF	TGTGCCATCTCGTCCAGATACAATGAGCAGTTCTTC
TRBJ1-1	many	TRBD1	TRBV10-3	CAIGAGQGVGSTEAFF	TGTGCCATCGGAGCAGGACAGGGGGTAGGTAGCACTGAAGCTTTCTTT
TRBJ2-3	few	.	TRBV18	CASSLTGPPTDTQYF	TGTGCCAGCTCACTCACGGGACCTCCCACAGATACGCAGTATTTT
TRBJ1-1	many	TRBD1	TRBV5-1	CASSPPGTGWTEAFF	TGCGCCAGCAGCCCTCCCGGGACAGGGTGGACTGAAGCTTTCTTT
TRBJ1-5	many	.	TRBV4-1	CASSQMSNQPQNF	TGCGCCAGCAGCCAAATGAGCAATCAGCCCCAGAATTTT
TRBJ2-3	.	.	TRBV2	CASSEWASTDTQYF	TGTGCCAGCAGTGAATGGGCCAGCACAGATACGCAGTATTTT
TRBJ2-1	many	.	TRBV12-3/TRBV12-4	CASSLDWGKGQFF	TGTGCCAGCAGTCTTGATTGGGGGAAAGGGCAGTTCTTC